This TCR beta chain emerged from a study of T cells in Graves' hyperthyroidism and ophthalmopathy. The CDR3 has 14 amino acids. Looked up from germline, CDR1 is KGHSY and CDR2 is FQNENV. V was pared by 4 bases and J by 4 bases, with 11 bases between. Absent ophthalmopathy progression within 18 months defined stable Graves' hyperthyroidism. Each 10 ml fresh peripheral blood draw supplied the PBMCs. Findings and caveats of the study: Blood also showed most of the thyroid clonotypes that were expanded above 0.001. The model anticipated ophthalmopathy a median around six months pre-onset.

TCR beta CDR3 regions were amplified from RNA transcripts. The study used the HTBI primer set for a first-round RT-PCR of the TCR CDR3. TCRdb analysed the multiplex PCR reads with MiXCR anew, one entry per CDR3 protein. The profile shows about 740,000 distinct CDR3 sequences, 14% of them singletons. A few counts support this clonotype. Its antigen remains unidentified. The receptor's source is a young woman with Graves' hyperthyroidism. Sequenced: blood. The rearrangement joins TRBV16 to TRBJ1-5; tentative D call: TRBD1 (5 bases). The CDR3 DNA reads TGTGCCAGCAGCCCGGGACGGTTAAATCAGCCCCAGCATTTT. Encoded protein: CASSPGRLNQPQHF.